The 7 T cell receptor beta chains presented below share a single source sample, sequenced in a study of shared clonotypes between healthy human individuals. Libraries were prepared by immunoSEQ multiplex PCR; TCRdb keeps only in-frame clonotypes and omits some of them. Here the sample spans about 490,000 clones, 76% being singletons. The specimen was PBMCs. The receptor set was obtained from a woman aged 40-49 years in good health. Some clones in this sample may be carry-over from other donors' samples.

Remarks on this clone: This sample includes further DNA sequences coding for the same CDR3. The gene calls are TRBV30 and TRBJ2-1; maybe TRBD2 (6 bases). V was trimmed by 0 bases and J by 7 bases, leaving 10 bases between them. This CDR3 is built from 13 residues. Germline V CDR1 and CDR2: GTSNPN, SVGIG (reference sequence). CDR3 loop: CAWSVGRGNEQFF. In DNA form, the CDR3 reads TGTGCCTGGAGTGTGGGGCGGGGAAATGAGCAGTTCTTC.

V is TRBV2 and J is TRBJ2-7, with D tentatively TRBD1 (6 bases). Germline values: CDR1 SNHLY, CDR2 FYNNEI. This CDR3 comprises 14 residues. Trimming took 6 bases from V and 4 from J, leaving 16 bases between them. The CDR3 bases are TGTGCCAGCAGCGCCTATGGACAGCTATACGAGCAGTACTTC. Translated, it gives CASSAYGQLYEQYF.

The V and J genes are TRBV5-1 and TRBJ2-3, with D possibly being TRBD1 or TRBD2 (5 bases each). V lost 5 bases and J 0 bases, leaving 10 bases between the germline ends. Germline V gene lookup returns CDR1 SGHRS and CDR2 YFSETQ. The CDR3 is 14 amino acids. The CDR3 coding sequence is TGCGCCAGCAGGCCGGGACCGAGCACAGATACGCAGTATTTT. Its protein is CASRPGPSTDTQYF.

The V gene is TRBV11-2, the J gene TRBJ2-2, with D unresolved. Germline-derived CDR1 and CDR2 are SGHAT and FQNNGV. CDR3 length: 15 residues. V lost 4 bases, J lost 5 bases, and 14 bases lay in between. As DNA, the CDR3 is TGTGCCAGCAGCTCCTTTCAAACTGTGACCGGGGAGCTGTTTTTT. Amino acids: CASSSFQTVTGELFF. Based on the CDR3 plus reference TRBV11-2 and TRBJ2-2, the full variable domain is EAGVAQSPRYKIIEKRQSVAFWCNPISGHATLYWYQQILGQGPKLLIQFQNNGVVDDSQLPKDRFSAERLKGVDSTLKIQPAKLEDSAVYLCASSSFQTVTGELFFGEGSRLTVL.

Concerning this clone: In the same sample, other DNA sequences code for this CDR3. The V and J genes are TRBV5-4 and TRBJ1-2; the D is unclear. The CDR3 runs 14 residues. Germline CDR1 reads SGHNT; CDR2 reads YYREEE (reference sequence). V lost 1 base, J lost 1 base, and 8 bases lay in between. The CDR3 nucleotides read TGTGCCAGCAGCTTGTCGGGGTTTAACTATGGCTACACCTTC. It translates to CASSLSGFNYGYTF.

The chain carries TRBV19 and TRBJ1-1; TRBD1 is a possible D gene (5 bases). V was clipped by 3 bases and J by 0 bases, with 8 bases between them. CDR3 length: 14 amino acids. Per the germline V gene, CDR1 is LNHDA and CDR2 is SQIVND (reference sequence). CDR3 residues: CASSIQGMNTEAFF. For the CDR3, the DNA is TGTGCCAGTAGTATTCAGGGAATGAACACTGAAGCTTTCTTT. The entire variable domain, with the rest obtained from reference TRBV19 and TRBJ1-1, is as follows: DGGITQSPKYLFRKEGQNVTLSCEQNLNHDAMYWYRQDPGQGLRLIYYSQIVNDFQKGDIAEGYSVSREKKESFPLTVTSAQKNPTAFYLCASSIQGMNTEAFFGQGTRLTVV.

The CDR3 loop reads CASLKRGSGNTEAFF. CDR3 in DNA: TGTGCCAGCTTAAAACGGGGCAGTGGAAACACTGAAGCTTTCTTT. The rearrangement links TRBV28 to TRBJ1-1; tentative D call: TRBD1 (5 bases). The germline CDR1 and CDR2 sequences are MDHEN and SYDVKM. This CDR3 is 15 amino acids long. The V gene lost 8 bases and the J gene lost 2 bases, with 18 bases spanning the gap.